This entry lists 22 T cell receptor beta chains sequenced from one sample in a study of T-cell reconstitution after alpha-beta-depleted transplantation in children. Researchers prepared the TCRbeta library using unique molecular identifiers, the study reports. TCRdb recomputed calls from the PCR reads with MiXCR, one row per CDR3 protein. The sample holds some 100,000 distinct CDR3 sequences, 20% to 30% seen once. The material was PBMCs, obtained before TCRalphabeta/CD19-depleted stem cell transplant. These receptors came from a boy aged 2 to 10 with acute lymphoblastic leukemia, due to receive a stem cell transplant.

This clonotype was detected once. The V call is TRBV6-1, the J call TRBJ2-1; TRBD2 matches 8 bases. Per the germline V gene, CDR1 is MNHNS and CDR2 is SASEGT. Germline trimming cut 0 bases from V and 6 bases from J; bases unmatched to any gene: 4. The CDR3 extends over 15 amino acids. CDR3 DNA sequence: TGTGCCAGCAGTGAAGCGGGACTAGGGACCAATGAGCAGTTCTTC. Protein: CASSEAGLGTNEQFF.

This clonotype was counted ten times or more. V is TRBV29-1 and J is TRBJ2-2; no reliable D call. This CDR3 has 12 residues. The V end lost 6 bases, the J end lost 5 bases, and 10 bases lay between the germline ends. Germline CDR1 reads SQVTM; CDR2 reads ANQGSEA. CDR3 DNA sequence: TGCAGCGTCCTGGTCTGGACCGGGGAGCTGTTTTTT. This translates into CSVLVWTGELFF.

J is TRBJ2-1 and V is TRBV10-2, with 11 bases identical to TRBD1. J gave up 5 bases and V 2 bases, and 2 bases lay outside the gene matches. The CDR3 runs 15 residues. Germline CDR1 is WSHSY and CDR2 is SAAADI. CDR3 sequence reads: CASSEGQGADNEQFF. Written as DNA, the CDR3 is TGCGCCAGCAGTGAGGGACAGGGGGCTGACAATGAGCAGTTCTTC.

The rearrangement joins TRBV12-3 or TRBV12-4 to TRBJ1-5, with a possible D match to TRBD1 (6 bases). The CDR3 runs to 14 residues. The ends were cut back, 5 bases at V and 6 bases at J, with 14 bases in the middle. CDR3 sequence (DNA): TGTGCCAGCAGTAGTACAGGGATTAGTCAGCCCCAGCATTTT. Protein product: CASSSTGISQPQHF.

Ten or more counts support this clonotype. The J gene is TRBJ2-7, the V gene TRBV29-1, with D tentatively TRBD1 or TRBD2 (5 bases each). Germline V gene sequence: CDR1 SQVTM, CDR2 ANQGSEA. CDR3 length: 18 amino acids. The V gene lost 3 bases and the J gene lost 4 bases, with 28 bases spanning the gap. The CDR3 loop is CSVDDYDRSGSGRYEQYF. Written as DNA, the CDR3 is TGCAGCGTTGACGACTACGACAGATCTGGATCGGGGAGATACGAGCAGTACTTC.

The chain combines TRBV20-1 with TRBJ2-2; TRBD2 is a possible D gene (6 bases). The CDR3 runs to 15 residues. The V end lost 6 bases, the J end lost 2 bases, and 16 bases lay between the germline ends. The germline V gene has CDR1 DFQATT and CDR2 SNEGSKA (reference sequence). In DNA, the CDR3 is TGCAGTGCAGAAAACCGGGACTCTAACACCGGGGAGCTGTTTTTT. Amino acid sequence: CSAENRDSNTGELFF.

There are a few counts of this clonotype. This sequence joins TRBV5-6 and TRBJ2-3, with D tentatively TRBD2 (6 bases). This CDR3 is 13 amino acids long. V lost 4 bases and J 4 bases, leaving 10 bases between the germline ends. Germline CDR1 and CDR2: SGHDT and YYEEEE. Written as DNA, the CDR3 is TGTGCCAGCAGCACCCCGGGGGCAGATACGCAGTATTTT. This codes for CASSTPGADTQYF. Combining the CDR3 with reference TRBV5-6 and TRBJ2-3 gives the whole variable domain DAGVTQSPTHLIKTRGQQVTLRCSPKSGHDTVSWYQQALGQGPQFIFQYYEEEERQRGNFPDRFSGHQFPNYSSELNVNALLLGDSALYLCASSTPGADTQYFGPGTRLTVL.

The gene calls are TRBV25-1 and TRBJ2-7; D is perhaps TRBD1 or TRBD2 (6 bases each). V shed 1 base and J shed 0 bases, with 13 bases lying between them. CDR1 MGHDK and CDR2 SYGVNS come from the germline V gene. CDR3 length: 16 residues. The CDR3 bases are TGTGCCAGCAGTGAATTGGAGGGGGATAGCTCCTACGAGCAGTACTTC. It specifies CASSELEGDSSYEQYF.

This sequence joins TRBV20-1 and TRBJ2-1, with D possibly TRBD1 on 6 matching bases. The CDR3 consists of 13 residues. Germline V lookup: CDR1 DFQATT, CDR2 SNEGSKA (reference sequence). The germline V and J ends were trimmed by 4 bases and 8 bases, with 15 bases remaining between them. DNA for the CDR3: TGCAGTGCTATAAGGGACAACCTCTATGAGCAGTTCTTC. Residues: CSAIRDNLYEQFF.

The chain links TRBV7-2 to TRBJ2-2; 13 bases align to TRBD2. The CDR3 spans 17 residues. V trimming: 5 bases; J trimming: 3 bases; junction bases outside the gene matches: 6. Germline V gene sequence: CDR1 SGHTA, CDR2 FQGNSA. The chain's CDR3 is CASSARGLAGDTGELFF. The DNA for the CDR3 is TGTGCCAGCAGCGCCCGAGGACTAGCGGGAGACACCGGGGAGCTGTTTTTT.

This clonotype was picked up a small number of times. The chain couples TRBV6-1 to TRBJ2-5; 7 bases fit TRBD2. V lost 6 bases to trimming and J lost 1 base; unmatched junction nucleotides: 8. CDR3 length: 15 residues. CDR1 is MNHNS and CDR2 is SASEGT in the germline V gene. The CDR3 bases are TGTGCCAGCAGCAGGCTAGCGGAGGGCCAAGAGACCCAGTACTTC. This encodes CASSRLAEGQETQYF.

In its sample, this clonotype was seen many times. The V call is TRBV28, the J call TRBJ1-5; the match to TRBD1 covers 7 bases. The CDR3 loop spans 13 amino acids. Trimming at V came to 6 bases and at J to 6 bases, leaving 5 bases not matched to a gene. Germline-derived CDR1 and CDR2 are MDHEN and SYDVKM. CDR3 residues: CASREGAGQPQHF. CDR3 bases: TGTGCCAGCAGGGAGGGGGCAGGTCAGCCCCAGCATTTT.

CDR3 sequence: CASSEGDINLRSEQYF. In DNA form, the CDR3 reads TGTGCCAGCAGCGAGGGGGACATTAACCTACGAAGCGAGCAGTACTTC. The chain uses TRBV9 and TRBJ2-7, with D possibly matching TRBD1 (6 bases). The CDR3 extends over 16 amino acids. Trimming stripped 3 bases from V and 6 bases from J, with 22 bases between. Looked up from germline, CDR1 is SGDLS and CDR2 is YYNGEE.

This rearrangement joins TRBV5-6 to TRBJ2-5; 7 bases fit TRBD2. CDR1 and CDR2 from the germline V gene are SGHDT and YYEEEE. The CDR3 runs 16 residues. The ends lost 4 bases at V and 2 bases at J; junction bases unmatched: 11. DNA of the CDR3: TGTGCCAGCAGCCAACTGATTGGACTAGATCAAGAGACCCAGTACTTC. Protein product: CASSQLIGLDQETQYF.

As regards this clonotype: At one boundary the junction diverges from the germline segment, which might be a read error. This chain connects TRBV2 to TRBJ2-1; TRBD2 agrees at 7 bases. This CDR3 is 14 amino acids long. CDR1 SNHLY and CDR2 FYNNEI come from the germline V gene. The CDR3, as DNA: TGTGCCATCAGTCCTGGGACTACTTACAATGAGCAGTTCTTC. As protein: CAISPGTTYNEQFF.

This clonotype was seen a few times. The chain employs TRBV10-3 and TRBJ2-5; the D is unclear. V lost 3 bases, J lost 2 bases, and 10 bases lay in between. CDR3 length: 14 amino acids. The germline gives CDR1 ENHRY, CDR2 SYGVKD. The CDR3 sequence is CAISDPLEQETQYF. In DNA form, the CDR3 reads TGTGCCATCAGTGACCCCCTAGAGCAAGAGACCCAGTACTTC.

The rearrangement joins TRBV5-1 to TRBJ1-3, with 8 bases matching TRBD1. With 5 bases clipped from V and 2 bases from J, the junction kept 6 bases outside the gene matches. The CDR3 loop spans 15 amino acids. Germline lookup yields CDR1 SGHRS and CDR2 YFSETQ. Here the CDR3 reads CASSSTGEAGNTIYF. CDR3 sequence (DNA): TGCGCCAGCAGTTCGACAGGGGAGGCTGGAAACACCATATATTTT.

This clonotype has more than one count but fewer than ten. The chain joins TRBV7-2 to TRBJ2-5, with a weak D call TRBD2 (5 bases). The CDR3 runs 14 residues. Germline loops: CDR1 SGHTA, CDR2 FQGNSA. Trimming pared 5 bases from V and 4 bases from J, leaving 14 bases between. CDR3 bases: TGTGCCAGCAGCCCGGGATTGCCGGGAGAGACCCAGTACTTC. Amino acids: CASSPGLPGETQYF.

The chain is built from TRBV6-5 and TRBJ2-2, with D perhaps matching TRBD2 (5 bases). V was shortened by 4 bases and J by 1 base, with 10 bases between the two germline ends. CDR1 and CDR2 from the germline V gene are MNHEY and SVGAGI. The CDR3 runs to 15 residues. The DNA of the CDR3 is TGTGCCAGCAGTTCCCTAGCCGGGAACACCGGGGAGCTGTTTTTT. Translating gives CASSSLAGNTGELFF.

The chain recombines TRBV5-1 with TRBJ2-3, with a tentative D call TRBD2 (5 bases). The CDR3 covers 15 residues. Germline V CDR1 and CDR2: SGHRS, YFSETQ. The V gene lost 5 bases and the J gene lost 5 bases, with 18 bases spanning the gap. CDR3 sequence (DNA): TGCGCCAGCAGTGAGGTGTCTAGCTTCGTAGATACGCAGTATTTT. Amino acids: CASSEVSSFVDTQYF.

The gene calls are TRBV20-1 and TRBJ2-1; perhaps TRBD2 as D (6 bases). The V and J ends lost 3 bases and 6 bases respectively, with 15 bases between them. Germline CDR1 DFQATT, CDR2 SNEGSKA (reference sequence). The CDR3 runs to 14 residues. The CDR3 reads CSARSRDSVNEQFF. The CDR3 nucleotides are TGCAGTGCTAGGTCCCGGGACTCCGTCAATGAGCAGTTCTTC.

The chain joins TRBV6-5 to TRBJ2-5; weak D call: TRBD2 (5 bases). V shed 0 bases and J shed 0 bases, with 14 bases lying between them. From germline, CDR1 is MNHEY and CDR2 SVGAGI. This CDR3 region has 17 residues. CDR3: CASSYSGEPRYQETQYF. The CDR3 DNA reads as TGTGCCAGCAGTTACTCCGGGGAGCCTCGTTACCAAGAGACCCAGTACTTC.